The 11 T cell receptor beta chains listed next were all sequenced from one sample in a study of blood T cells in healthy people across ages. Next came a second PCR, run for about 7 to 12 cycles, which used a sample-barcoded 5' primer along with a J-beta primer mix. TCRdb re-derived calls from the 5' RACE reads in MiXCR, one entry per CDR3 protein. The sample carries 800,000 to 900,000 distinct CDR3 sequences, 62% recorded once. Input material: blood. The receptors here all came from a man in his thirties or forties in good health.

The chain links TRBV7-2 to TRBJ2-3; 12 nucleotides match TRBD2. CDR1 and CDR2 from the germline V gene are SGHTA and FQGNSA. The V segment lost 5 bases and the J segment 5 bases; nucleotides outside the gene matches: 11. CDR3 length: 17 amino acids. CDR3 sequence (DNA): TGTGCCAGCAGCATGTGGACTAGCGGGGCGGAGCGAGATACGCAGTATTTT. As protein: CASSMWTSGAERDTQYF. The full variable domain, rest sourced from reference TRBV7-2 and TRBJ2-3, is GAGVSQSPSNKVTEKGKDVELRCDPISGHTALYWYRQSLGQGLEFLIYFQGNSAPDKSGLPSDRFSAERTGGSVSTLTIQRTQQEDSAVYLCASSMWTSGAERDTQYFGPGTRLTVL.

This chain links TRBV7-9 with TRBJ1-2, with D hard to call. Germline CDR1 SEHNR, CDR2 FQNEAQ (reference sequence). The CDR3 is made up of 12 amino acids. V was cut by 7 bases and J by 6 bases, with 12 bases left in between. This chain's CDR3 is CASTESADGYTF. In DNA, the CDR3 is TGTGCCAGCACAGAGAGTGCGGATGGCTACACCTTC.

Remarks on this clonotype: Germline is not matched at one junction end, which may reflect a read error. CDR3 residues: CASSWTGGRVEAFF. The CDR3 region has the DNA TGCGCCAGCAGCTGGACAGGGGGCCGGGTTGAAGCTTTCTTT. V gene TRBV7-2 combines with J gene TRBJ1-1; 11 bases match TRBD1. This CDR3 comprises 14 residues. Germline values: CDR1 SGHTA, CDR2 FQGNSA. Full variable domain (rest looked up from reference TRBV7-2 and TRBJ1-1): GAGVSQSPSNKVTEKGKDVELRCDPISGHTALYWYRQSLGQGLEFLIYFQGNSAPDKSGLPSDRFSAERTGGSVSTLTIQRTQQEDSAVYLCASSWTGGRVEAFFGQGTRLTVV.

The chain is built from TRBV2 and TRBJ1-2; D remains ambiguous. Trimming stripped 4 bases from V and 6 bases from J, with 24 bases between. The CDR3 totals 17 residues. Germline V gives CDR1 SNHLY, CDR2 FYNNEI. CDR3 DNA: TGTGCCAGCAGTGGCAAAGAGGGAGGCTATTTTTCGGATGGCTACACCTTC. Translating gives CASSGKEGGYFSDGYTF.

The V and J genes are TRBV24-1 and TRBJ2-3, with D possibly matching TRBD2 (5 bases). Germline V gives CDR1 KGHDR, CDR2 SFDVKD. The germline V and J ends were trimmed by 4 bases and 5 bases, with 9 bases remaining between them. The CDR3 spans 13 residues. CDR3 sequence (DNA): TGTGCCACCAGTGAAGAACTAGAAGATACGCAGTATTTT. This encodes CATSEELEDTQYF.

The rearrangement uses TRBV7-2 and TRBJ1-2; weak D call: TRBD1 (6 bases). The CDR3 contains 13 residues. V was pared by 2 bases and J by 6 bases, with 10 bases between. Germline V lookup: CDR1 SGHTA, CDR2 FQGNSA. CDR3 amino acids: CASSLQGWDGYTF. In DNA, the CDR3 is TGTGCCAGCAGCTTACAGGGGTGGGATGGCTACACCTTC. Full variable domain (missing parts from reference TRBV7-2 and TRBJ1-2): GAGVSQSPSNKVTEKGKDVELRCDPISGHTALYWYRQSLGQGLEFLIYFQGNSAPDKSGLPSDRFSAERTGGSVSTLTIQRTQQEDSAVYLCASSLQGWDGYTFGSGTRLTVV.

This CDR3 is CASSPQGGFNDNEQFF. CDR3 nucleotides: TGTGCCAGCAGTCCCCAGGGGGGGTTTAACGACAATGAGCAGTTCTTC. The chain links TRBV28 to TRBJ2-1; D may match TRBD1 or TRBD2 (7 bases each). CDR1 is MDHEN, CDR2 SYDVKM, per germline. The CDR3 runs 16 residues. V lost 5 bases and J lost 5, with 19 bases in between.

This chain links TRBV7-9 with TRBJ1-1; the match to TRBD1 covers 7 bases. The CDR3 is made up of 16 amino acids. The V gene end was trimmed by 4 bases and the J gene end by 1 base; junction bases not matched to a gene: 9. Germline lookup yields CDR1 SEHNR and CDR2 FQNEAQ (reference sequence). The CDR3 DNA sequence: TGTGCCAGCAGCTCAGGGCAGGGGGGGAAGAACACTGAAGCTTTCTTT. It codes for CASSSGQGGKNTEAFF.

This CDR3 is CAISSDREGSPLHF. In DNA, the CDR3 is TGTGCCATCAGCTCGGACAGGGAAGGGTCACCCCTCCACTTT. J is TRBJ1-6 and V is TRBV10-3, with 8 bases lining up with TRBD1. Germline CDR1 ENHRY, CDR2 SYGVKD. This CDR3 contains 14 residues. The trim removed 6 bases at V and 10 bases at J, leaving 8 bases unmatched.

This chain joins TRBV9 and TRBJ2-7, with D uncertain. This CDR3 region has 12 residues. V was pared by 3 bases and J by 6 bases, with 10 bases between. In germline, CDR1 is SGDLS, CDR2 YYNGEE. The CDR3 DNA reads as TGTGCCAGCAGCGGAGGTGGAGCCGAGCAGTACTTC. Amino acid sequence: CASSGGGAEQYF.

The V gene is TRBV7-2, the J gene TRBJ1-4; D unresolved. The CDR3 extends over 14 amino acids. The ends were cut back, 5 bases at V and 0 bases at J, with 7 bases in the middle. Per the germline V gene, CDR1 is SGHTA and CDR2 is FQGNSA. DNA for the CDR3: TGTGCCAGCAGCCAGATTGCAACTAATGAAAAACTGTTTTTT. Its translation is CASSQIATNEKLFF.